A single sample gave rise to the 8 T cell receptor beta chains below, sequenced in a study of long-term antiretroviral therapy in people with HIV. Version v3.0 of the immunoSEQ assay was performed at survey level. The data were produced by immunoSEQ multiplex PCR, yet TCRdb's version contains in-frame clones alone and is incomplete. This table holds about 28,000 clones, roughly 84% found once. Sequences were derived from unsorted PBMCs, sampled 0.4 years after starting antiretroviral therapy. These receptor sequences come from a man aged 18 to 35 with HIV.

The V call is TRBV29-1, the J call TRBJ2-1; a weak D match, TRBD2 (7 bases). CDR1 SQVTM and CDR2 ANQGSEA come from the germline V gene. Trimming stripped 5 bases from V and 2 bases from J, with 22 bases between. The CDR3 contains 17 residues. The chain's CDR3 is CSVQGRGWAGTYNEQFF. As DNA, the CDR3 is TGCAGCGTTCAGGGGAGGGGGTGGGCGGGAACCTACAATGAGCAGTTCTTC.

The chain couples TRBV27 to TRBJ2-5, with 15 bases lining up with TRBD2. The CDR3 length is 15 residues. V lost 5 bases to trimming and J lost 5 bases; unmatched junction nucleotides: 3. Looked up from germline, CDR1 is MNHEY and CDR2 is SMNVEV (reference sequence). CDR3 in amino acids: CASSLGLAGGETQYF. CDR3 sequence (DNA): TGTGCCAGCAGTCTCGGACTAGCGGGAGGGGAGACCCAGTACTTC.

CDR3 nucleotide sequence: TGTGCCAGCACCACACCGGGACAGGGTGGCGTGGTGGATGGCTACACCTTC. Residues: CASTTPGQGGVVDGYTF. The chain is built from TRBV5-8 and TRBJ1-2; TRBD1 agrees at 9 bases. Germline CDR1 and CDR2: SGHTS and YDEGEE. CDR3 length equals 17 residues. Trimming took 6 bases from V and 6 from J; bases not matched to a gene: 18.

The chain recombines TRBV2 with TRBJ2-2, with a tentative D call TRBD2 (6 bases). V was pared by 6 bases and J by 2 bases, with 16 bases between. Germline CDR1 is SNHLY and CDR2 is FYNNEI. CDR3 length: 16 amino acids. Here the CDR3 reads CASSSVGSGNTGELFF. In DNA form, the CDR3 reads TGTGCCAGCAGCAGCGTAGGTAGCGGCAACACCGGGGAGCTGTTTTTT. Based on the CDR3 plus reference TRBV2 and TRBJ2-2, the full variable domain is EPEVTQTPSHQVTQMGQEVILRCVPISNHLYFYWYRQILGQKVEFLVSFYNNEISEKSEIFDDQFSVERPDGSNFTLKIRSTKLEDSAMYFCASSSVGSGNTGELFFGEGSRLTVL.

This clone appeared a few times. This chain connects TRBV4-2 to TRBJ1-5; tentatively, D is TRBD1 (6 bases). The CDR3 length is 16 residues. From germline, CDR1 is LGHNA and CDR2 YNFKEQ. Between the trimmed V and J ends, which lost 3 bases and 1 base, there was a span of 13 bases. CDR3 residues: CASSHDARGSNQPQHF. The CDR3 DNA reads as TGTGCCAGCAGCCACGACGCGAGGGGGAGCAATCAGCCCCAGCATTTT.

The V and J genes are TRBV9 and TRBJ2-3; 7 nucleotides match TRBD2. Germline trimming cut 4 bases from V and 6 bases from J; bases unmatched to any gene: 11. This CDR3 is built from 15 residues. The germline CDR1 and CDR2 sequences are SGDLS and YYNGEE. CDR3 loop: CASSPGGSGQDTQYF. CDR3 coding DNA: TGTGCCAGCAGCCCGGGAGGCTCGGGGCAGGATACGCAGTATTTT.

The chain joins TRBV6-5 to TRBJ1-1; tentative D call: TRBD1 (6 bases). V was cut by 6 bases and J by 1 base, with 12 bases left in between. The CDR3 extends over 14 amino acids. Germline CDR1 reads MNHEY; CDR2 reads SVGAGI. The CDR3 bases are TGTGCCAGCAGAACCGGGACACCGAACACTGAAGCTTTCTTT. Protein: CASRTGTPNTEAFF.

The V gene is TRBV5-6, the J gene TRBJ1-2, with D tentatively TRBD1 (6 bases). Germline CDR1 reads SGHDT; CDR2 reads YYEEEE. This CDR3 comprises 16 residues. Trimming removed 0 bases at V and 4 bases at J, with 16 bases between. The CDR3 spells CASSLDRLGGIYGYTF. In DNA form, the CDR3 reads TGTGCCAGCAGCTTGGATCGACTTGGGGGCATCTATGGCTACACCTTC.